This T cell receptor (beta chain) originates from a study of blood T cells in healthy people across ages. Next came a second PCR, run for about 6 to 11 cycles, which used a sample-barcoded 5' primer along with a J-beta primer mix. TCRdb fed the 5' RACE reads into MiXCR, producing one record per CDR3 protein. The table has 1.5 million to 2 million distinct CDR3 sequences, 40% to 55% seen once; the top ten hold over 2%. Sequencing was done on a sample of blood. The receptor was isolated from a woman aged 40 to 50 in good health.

CDR3 sequence (DNA): TGTGCCAGCAGCTTAACCCCGTTCCAAGAGACCCAGTACTTC. Translating gives CASSLTPFQETQYF. This chain joins TRBV7-3 and TRBJ2-5; D uncertain. Germline values: CDR1 SGHTA, CDR2 FQGTGA. The CDR3 extends over 14 amino acids. V lost 0 bases and J lost 1, with 6 bases in between.